This TCR beta chain was captured by sequencing in a study of blood T cell repertoires in COVID-19. Looking at the study overall: Whether acute or convalescent, the COVID-19 samples came from the United States, Italy and Spain. The cDNA or gDNA used as material had been derived from T cells, B-cell-depleted T cells, or PBMCs.

Those enrolled in Seattle joined during active infection and were followed longitudinally afterward. The CDR3 spans 15 residues. The V gene's germline CDR1 is LGHDT and CDR2 YNNKEL (reference sequence). Trimming shortened V by 4 bases and J by 6 bases, and 15 bases separated the two germline ends. As processed by the authors: Reference gene primers were amplified, and this amplification served to estimate nucleated cell counts. TCRdb's table, derived via immunoSEQ multiplex PCR, lists solely in-frame clones and lacks some. V and J calls and clone size are as listed in that table; D and trimming were resolved from the DNA. The sample lists nearly 350,000 clones, around 87% occurring once.

The sequence was collected from a woman between 45 and 60 years old with COVID-19, enrolled during active disease. The chain employs TRBV3-1 (or the pseudogene TRBV3-2) and TRBJ2-2; D gene ambiguous. Sequencing was performed on peripheral blood. In nucleotides, the CDR3 is TGTGCCAGCAGCCTCCCGACAAATTCGGCCGGGGAGCTGTTTTTT. It encodes CASSLPTNSAGELFF.